The 30 T cell receptor beta chains below come from one sample, sequenced in a study of early T cells in non-severe SARS-CoV-2 infection. TCRdb reprocessed the 5' RACE reads via MiXCR and lists one record per CDR3 protein. The data hold about 67,000 distinct CDR3 sequences, with 11% observed a single time. The sequencing sample was made of whole blood. These receptors came from an adult who was a healthcare worker with PCR-confirmed SARS-CoV-2 infection or an uninfected control (not recorded which).

This clonotype turned up a few times. CDR3 in amino acids: CASSVGMVADKNEQFF. The CDR3 coding sequence is TGTGCCAGCAGCGTAGGCATGGTAGCGGACAAAAATGAGCAGTTCTTC. This chain connects TRBV7-9 to TRBJ2-1; D possibly corresponds to TRBD2 (6 bases). This CDR3 has 16 amino acids. V was clipped by 5 bases and J by 7 bases, with 21 bases between them. Germline V gene data show CDR1 as SEHNR and CDR2 as FQNEAQ (reference sequence).

This clonotype was counted at least ten times. The chain combines TRBV10-2 with TRBJ2-7; D remains unclear. Trimming left V 6 bases short and J 0 bases short, with 3 bases between. The V gene's germline CDR1 is WSHSY and CDR2 SAAADI. The CDR3 length is 11 residues. Written as DNA, the CDR3 is TGCGCCAGCAGGGGCTCCTACGAGCAGTACTTC. This gives the protein CASRGSYEQYF.

There are a few counts of this clonotype. CDR3 sequence: CASSEGDSGELFF. DNA for the CDR3: TGTGCCAGCAGTGAAGGAGACAGCGGGGAGCTGTTTTTT. This rearrangement joins TRBV6-1 to TRBJ2-2, with D perhaps TRBD1 (5 bases). Per the germline V gene, CDR1 is MNHNS and CDR2 is SASEGT. The length of the CDR3 is 13 residues. V lost 1 base and J lost 7, with 7 bases in between.

V is TRBV2 and J is TRBJ2-7, with 9 bases identical to TRBD1. The germline gives CDR1 SNHLY, CDR2 FYNNEI. The CDR3 has 14 amino acids. V lost 7 bases and J lost 5; bases outside the gene matches: 9. In DNA form, the CDR3 reads TGTGCCAGCAATAACAGGGGGCGCGGGGACGAGCAGTACTTC. Amino acid sequence: CASNNRGRGDEQYF.

Only a few counts were recorded for this clonotype. The chain uses TRBV6-2 or TRBV6-3 and TRBJ2-7, with TRBD2 matching 8 bases. This CDR3 has 16 amino acids. After removal of 4 bases from V and 3 bases from J, the junction contained 11 bases not matched to a gene. Germline V lookup: CDR1 MNHEY, CDR2 SVGEGT. CDR3 amino acids: CASSSWSGGLFYEQYF. In nucleotides, the CDR3 is TGTGCCAGCAGTTCTTGGAGCGGGGGCCTCTTCTACGAGCAGTACTTC.

This clonotype was counted a few times. The chain has TRBV3-1 and TRBJ2-4; D perhaps matches TRBD1 (6 bases). This CDR3 is built from 16 residues. The V gene's germline CDR1 is LGHDT and CDR2 YNNKEL (reference sequence). The V end lost 1 base, the J end lost 3 bases, and 13 bases lay between the germline ends. The CDR3, as DNA: TGTGCCAGCAGCCAAGTCCTACAGGGAGTCAAAAACATTCAGTACTTC. It translates to CASSQVLQGVKNIQYF.

V gene TRBV9 combines with J gene TRBJ2-1; D may be TRBD2 (6 bases). This CDR3 spans 15 amino acids. CDR1 and CDR2 (germline): SGDLS, YYNGEE. Trimming stripped 3 bases from V and 8 bases from J, with 18 bases between. The CDR3 coding sequence is TGTGCCAGCAGCGCGGGACTCGCCAAGCCGGATGAGCAGTTCTTC. This translates into CASSAGLAKPDEQFF.

This chain joins TRBV5-5 and TRBJ2-5, with D tentatively TRBD1 (5 bases). The CDR3 spans 16 residues. V was shortened by 2 bases and J by 2 bases, with 16 bases between the two germline ends. Germline CDR1 and CDR2: SGHKS and YYEKEE (reference sequence). CDR3 in amino acids: CASSFGPTTAQETQYF. The CDR3 DNA sequence: TGTGCCAGCAGCTTCGGTCCTACGACAGCGCAAGAGACCCAGTACTTC.

This clonotype was seen more than once but under ten times. The chain has TRBV5-4 and TRBJ1-2, with 8 positions matching TRBD1. Per germline, CDR1 SGHNT and CDR2 YYREEE (reference sequence). The CDR3 consists of 15 residues. V trimming: 3 bases; J trimming: 6 bases; junction bases outside the gene matches: 10. CDR3: CASSSQGAYINGYTF. DNA of the CDR3: TGTGCCAGCAGCTCCCAGGGGGCTTATATTAATGGCTACACCTTC.

In its sample, this clonotype was seen many times. The chain joins TRBV20-1 to TRBJ2-3; D gene unclear. Germline CDR1 is DFQATT and CDR2 is SNEGSKA (reference sequence). The CDR3 has 12 amino acids. The CDR3 sequence is CSVIADTDTQYF. The CDR3 bases are TGCTCGGTAATCGCCGACACAGATACGCAGTATTTT.

The chain is built from TRBV27 and TRBJ2-7; perhaps TRBD1 as D (6 bases). Deletions cut 6 bases from V and 2 bases from J, with 11 bases between. Looked up from germline, CDR1 is MNHEY and CDR2 is SMNVEV (reference sequence). There are 13 residues in the CDR3. Here the CDR3 reads CASSRGRTYEQYF. DNA for the CDR3: TGTGCCAGCAGCAGGGGACGGACCTACGAGCAGTACTTC.

This clonotype has ten or more counts. The V call is TRBV27, the J call TRBJ1-6; D is unclear. Germline V lookup: CDR1 MNHEY, CDR2 SMNVEV (reference sequence). The CDR3 length is 15 residues. The V end lost 2 bases, the J end lost 9 bases, and 14 bases lay between the germline ends. The CDR3 reads CASSLGRVPTSPLHF. DNA for the CDR3: TGTGCCAGCAGTTTAGGCCGGGTTCCCACTTCACCCCTCCACTTT.

V usage is TRBV12-3 or TRBV12-4 and J usage is TRBJ1-1; TRBD1 is a possible D gene (5 bases). V lost 3 bases, J lost 6 bases, and 11 bases lay in between. The CDR3 is made up of 13 amino acids. The CDR3 DNA reads as TGTGCCAGCAGTTTCGAGGGGTTAGCTGAAGCTTTCTTT. It encodes CASSFEGLAEAFF.

The CDR3 spells CASSGLGQTYEQYF. CDR3 DNA sequence: TGTGCCAGCAGTGGGCTGGGACAGACCTACGAGCAGTACTTC. V usage is TRBV27 and J usage is TRBJ2-7; the match to TRBD1 covers 7 bases. The V gene's germline CDR1 is MNHEY and CDR2 SMNVEV (reference sequence). The length of the CDR3 is 14 residues. The ends lost 5 bases at V and 2 bases at J; junction bases unmatched: 6.

This clonotype was detected many times. This chain uses TRBV11-2 with TRBJ2-5; 9 bases agree with TRBD2. The CDR3 loop spans 13 amino acids. The germline gives CDR1 SGHAT, CDR2 FQNNGV. V was clipped by 5 bases and J by 5 bases; unmatched bases: 3. CDR3 DNA sequence: TGTGCCAGCAGCCCCGGACTAGCGGAGACCCAGTACTTC. This codes for CASSPGLAETQYF.

This clonotype was seen a handful of times. The chain combines TRBV10-3 with TRBJ2-2; D uncertain. Germline V gives CDR1 ENHRY, CDR2 SYGVKD. The CDR3 totals 14 residues. V shed 4 bases and J shed 1 base, with 7 bases lying between them. DNA of the CDR3: TGTGCCATCAGTGGGCAAGGGAACACCGGGGAGCTGTTTTTT. It specifies CAISGQGNTGELFF.

This clonotype has only a few counts. The V gene is TRBV7-2, the J gene TRBJ2-7; D is perhaps TRBD1 (7 bases). V was shortened by 4 bases and J by 4 bases, with 20 bases between the two germline ends. Germline CDR1 is SGHTA and CDR2 is FQGNSA. This CDR3 has 16 amino acids. CDR3 bases: TGTGCCAGCAGCTCGGCCCCCTCGACAGGGAGGTACGAGCAGTACTTC. This gives the protein CASSSAPSTGRYEQYF.

In this sample, this clonotype turned up a few times. V and J are TRBV14 and TRBJ2-7, with unresolved D. The germline gives CDR1 SGHDN, CDR2 FVKESK. With 3 bases removed from V and 4 bases from J, the gap between germline ends came to 7 bases. The length of the CDR3 is 12 residues. CDR3 sequence (DNA): TGTGCCAGCAGCCACTTTGGGTACGAGCAGTACTTC. As protein: CASSHFGYEQYF.

This clonotype was counted at least ten times. V and J are TRBV5-5 and TRBJ2-2, with D tentatively TRBD2 (5 bases). The germline V and J ends were trimmed by 0 bases and 7 bases, with 13 bases remaining between them. This CDR3 spans 15 amino acids. CDR1 is SGHKS and CDR2 is YYEKEE in the germline V gene (reference sequence). The CDR3 sequence: CASSLEAVGFGELFF. DNA of the CDR3: TGTGCCAGCAGCTTGGAAGCGGTCGGGTTCGGGGAGCTGTTTTTT.

At least ten counts were recorded for this clonotype. The chain links TRBV7-8 to TRBJ2-7; maybe TRBD2 (6 bases). Deletions cut 8 bases from V and 7 bases from J, with 18 bases between. Germline loops: CDR1 SGHVS, CDR2 FQNEAQ. The CDR3 has 13 residues. CDR3 residues: CASVRDPAVEQYF. In DNA, the CDR3 is TGTGCCAGCGTGCGGGACCCCGCCGTGGAGCAGTACTTC.

This clonotype was observed many times. The chain combines TRBV10-3 with TRBJ2-5; D uncertain. Germline V gene lookup returns CDR1 ENHRY and CDR2 SYGVKD. The ends were cut back, 3 bases at V and 5 bases at J, with 7 bases in the middle. The CDR3 contains 12 residues. Here the CDR3 reads CAISEVGETQYF. CDR3 nucleotide sequence: TGTGCCATCAGTGAAGTAGGGGAGACCCAGTACTTC.

The chain combines TRBV18 with TRBJ1-2, with unresolved D. This CDR3 is 14 amino acids long. V shed 3 bases and J shed 0 bases, with 8 bases lying between them. Germline V lookup: CDR1 KGHSH, CDR2 LQKENI. The CDR3: CASSPDGANYGYTF. Written as DNA, the CDR3 is TGTGCCAGCTCACCCGACGGCGCTAACTATGGCTACACCTTC.

This clonotype appeared many times. This chain uses TRBV7-2 with TRBJ2-5, with D possibly TRBD1 on 6 matching bases. Germline-derived CDR1 and CDR2 are SGHTA and FQGNSA. There are 13 residues in the CDR3. V dropped 8 bases and J dropped 5 bases, with 15 bases sitting between them. CDR3 sequence: CASSRGGEETQYF. The CDR3 DNA reads TGTGCCAGCTCCAGGGGTGGGGAGGAGACCCAGTACTTC.

This clonotype came up many times. The DNA of the CDR3 is TGTGCCAGCAGTTCGGCCGGGGGGGACAATGAGCAGTTCTTC. Its translation: CASSSAGGDNEQFF. The chain is built from TRBV12-3 or TRBV12-4 and TRBJ2-1, with 8 positions matching TRBD2. V lost 4 bases, J lost 5 bases, and 4 bases stayed unmatched. This CDR3 contains 14 residues.

This sequence joins TRBV5-1 and TRBJ2-7; TRBD2 matches 11 bases. Unmatched junction bases numbered 8, after V lost 6 bases and J lost 0 bases. From germline, CDR1 is SGHRS and CDR2 YFSETQ. The CDR3 extends over 16 amino acids. The CDR3: CASTGLAGGLSYEQYF. DNA of the CDR3: TGCGCCAGCACGGGGCTAGCGGGGGGCCTCTCCTACGAGCAGTACTTC. The whole variable domain, remainder taken from reference TRBV5-1 and TRBJ2-7, is KAGVTQTPRYLIKTRGQQVTLSCSPISGHRSVSWYQQTPGQGLQFLFEYFSETQRNKGNFPGRFSGRQFSNSRSEMNVSTLELGDSALYLCASTGLAGGLSYEQYFGPGTRLTVT.

In its sample, this clonotype was seen a few times. The chain carries TRBV6-1 and TRBJ2-7, with D perhaps TRBD1 (6 bases). V was trimmed by 5 bases and J by 5 bases, leaving 16 bases between them. The CDR3 has 14 residues. CDR1 MNHNS and CDR2 SASEGT come from the germline V gene. Here the CDR3 reads CASSTGTRFDEQYF. CDR3 nucleotide sequence: TGTGCCAGCAGTACCGGGACAAGGTTCGACGAGCAGTACTTC.

This clonotype was seen a few times. V is TRBV7-9 and J is TRBJ2-3; 7 positions match TRBD1. The germline V gene has CDR1 SEHNR and CDR2 FQNEAQ (reference sequence). The CDR3 length is 15 residues. Losses at the gene ends were 3 bases for V and 2 bases for J; bases not matched to a gene: 5. The CDR3 loop is CASSFGQENTDTQYF. The CDR3 DNA reads TGTGCCAGCAGCTTCGGACAGGAGAACACAGATACGCAGTATTTT.

This clonotype was recorded many times. CDR3 DNA: TGCGCCAGCAGCCAAGTGATTATACAGTTCTATGGCTACACCTTC. The encoded protein is CASSQVIIQFYGYTF. The chain carries TRBV4-1 and TRBJ1-2; D call uncertain. Trimming cost V 1 base and J 4 bases, with 13 bases left between them. The length of the CDR3 is 15 residues. Germline V gene lookup returns CDR1 MGHRA and CDR2 YSYEKL.

The chain has TRBV12-3 or TRBV12-4 and TRBJ2-5; D may match TRBD1 or TRBD2 (5 bases each). The CDR3 runs to 15 residues. The V gene lost 7 bases and the J gene lost 9 bases, with 24 bases spanning the gap. The CDR3 sequence: CASTLGTGKSWAQYF. CDR3 in DNA: TGTGCCAGCACCCTCGGGACGGGCAAGAGCTGGGCCCAGTACTTC.

The V call is TRBV11-3, the J call TRBJ2-1, with D possibly being TRBD1 (6 bases). V lost 3 bases and J lost 6, with 15 bases in between. This CDR3 spans 15 amino acids. Germline lookup yields CDR1 SGHNT and CDR2 YENEEA. DNA of the CDR3: TGTGCCAGCAGCTTTGGTTTCGGCAGGGGCAATGAGCAGTTCTTC. This sequence encodes CASSFGFGRGNEQFF. Using reference TRBV11-3 and TRBJ2-1 for the parts outside the CDR3, the full variable domain is EAGVVQSPRYKIIEKKQPVAFWCNPISGHNTLYWYLQNLGQGPELLIRYENEEAVDDSQLPKDRFSAERLKGVDSTLKIQPAELGDSAVYLCASSFGFGRGNEQFFGPGTRLTVL.